What follows describes a single TCR beta chain. As handled by the study authors: Quantification of nucleated cells was approximated via reference gene primer amplification. Method: immunoSEQ multiplex PCR; TCRdb's copy keeps in-frame clones and lacks some. Clone size and V and J calls were adopted from that table, with D and trimming inferred from the DNA. The table has 190,000 or so clones, approximately 83% seen once. Across over 20 US areas, participants ranged in age from roughly 18 to 95 years. Participants reported their clinical history, and cohort assignment relied on those reports. Symptom resolution, clearance, or two negative PCRs marked the recovered donors of Cohort 3. The CDR3 consists of 14 residues. Deletions cut 1 base from V and 4 bases from J, with 11 bases between. Germline CDR1 reads SGHRS; CDR2 reads YFSETQ. The source of the sample is a study of blood T cell repertoires in COVID-19.

This sequence originates from a man in his forties who had recovered from COVID-19. The chain employs TRBV5-1 and TRBJ1-2; D gene unclear. Source material: PBMCs or T cells enriched from blood (not recorded which). The CDR3 DNA reads TGCGCCAGCAGCTTGAGGGAGAGAAGCTATGGCTACACCTTC. This encodes CASSLRERSYGYTF.